This TCR beta chain was captured in a study of T cell responses to AZD1222 COVID-19 vaccine. Study information: Doses given second, at about 4 or about 12 weeks, were pooled. General observations from the study: Receipt of two AZD1222 doses was followed by a rise in Spike-specific TCR breadth and depth. Baseline seropositives among AZD1222 recipients totaled only five or six. Regions 160-218 and 743-854 held dominance among vaccine-associated CD4 TCRs, which spanned spike.

Notes on this clone: The antigen remains unidentified.

Germline CDR1 reads SGHTA; CDR2 reads FQGTGA. The CDR3 has 13 residues. V was pared by 1 base and J by 16 bases, with 17 bases between. Using immunoSEQ multiplex PCR, the repertoire was profiled, and TCRdb retains in-frame clones only, with some absent. The repertoire holds 77,000 or so clones, 70% to 90% seen once, with less than 20% in the top ten. The source material was peripheral blood, sampled on day 0 of AZD1222 vaccination. The V and J genes are TRBV7-3 and TRBJ2-1, with D possibly being TRBD2 (5 bases). This receptor was taken from an adult in good health. The CDR3 loop reads CASSLNWAGQPFF. The CDR3 DNA reads as TGTGCCAGCAGCTTAAATTGGGCGGGCCAACCTTTCTTC.